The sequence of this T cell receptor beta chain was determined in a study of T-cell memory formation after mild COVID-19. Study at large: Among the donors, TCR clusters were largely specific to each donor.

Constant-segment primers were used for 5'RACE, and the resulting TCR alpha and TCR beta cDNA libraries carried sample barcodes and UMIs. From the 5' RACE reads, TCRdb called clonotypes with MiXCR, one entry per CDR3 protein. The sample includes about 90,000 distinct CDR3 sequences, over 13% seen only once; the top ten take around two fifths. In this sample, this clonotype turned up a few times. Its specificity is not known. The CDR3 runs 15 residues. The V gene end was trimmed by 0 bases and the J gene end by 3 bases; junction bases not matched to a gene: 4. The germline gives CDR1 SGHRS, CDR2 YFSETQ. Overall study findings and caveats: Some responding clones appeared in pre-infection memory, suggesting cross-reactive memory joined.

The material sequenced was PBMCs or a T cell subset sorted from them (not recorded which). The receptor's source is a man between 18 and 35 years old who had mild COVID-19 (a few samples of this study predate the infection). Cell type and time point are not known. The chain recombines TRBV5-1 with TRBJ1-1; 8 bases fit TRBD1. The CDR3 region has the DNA TGCGCCAGCAGCTTGGGGACAGGGTTGGACACTGAAGCTTTCTTT. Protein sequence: CASSLGTGLDTEAFF. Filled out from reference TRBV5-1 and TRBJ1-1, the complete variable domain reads KAGVTQTPRYLIKTRGQQVTLSCSPISGHRSVSWYQQTPGQGLQFLFEYFSETQRNKGNFPGRFSGRQFSNSRSEMNVSTLELGDSALYLCASSLGTGLDTEAFFGQGTRLTVV.